This T cell receptor (beta chain) derives from a study of T cells generated in artificial thymic organoids (dated by TCRdb to about 2017). About the study as a whole: In some experiments, thymic T cells were further FACS-purified to deplete CD4 immature single positive or double positive precursors. The TCR alpha and beta CDR3 repertoires of CD8 single positive T cells derived from in vitro artificial thymic organoids were compared with those of thymic and peripheral blood naive CD8 T cells. Displayed repertoire sequencing data were described as representative of three independent experiments. Overall study results and their limits: Organoid-derived CD8 single positive T cells showed physiological TCR clonotype diversity comparable to thymic and blood naive CD8 T cells.

CDR1 and CDR2 (LNHNV, YYDKDF) derive from the germline V gene (reference sequence). The CDR3, cysteine through phenylalanine, is 15 amino acids long. Only CDR3 DNA is held: 45 bases, read in frame from base 1. Trimming costs V 0 bases and J 2 bases, and their ends lie 8 bases apart. TCRalpha and TCRbeta libraries were amplified in separate semi-nested PCR reactions using Advantage 2 and reverse primers located in the TRAC or TRBC constant regions. The amount of total RNA going into first-strand cDNA synthesis ranged between 3.5 and 500 ng. The TCR cDNA libraries were generated by 5'-RACE using the SMARTer PCR cDNA Synthesis kit, with a poly-dT primer driving first-strand synthesis. The semi-nested reverse primers in the constant regions carried 5-nucleotide sample-specific barcodes, and the PCR products were cleaned up with the Zymo DNA Clean and Concentrator-5 kit. Up to ten barcoded samples were pooled, ligated to Illumina adaptors and sequenced on an Illumina MiSeq as 2 x 150 bp paired-end reads. In the source study's methods: After demultiplexing, reads were aligned using BLAT against a custom library built from IMGT containing every combination of human TRAV, TRAJ, TRBV, TRBD and TRBJ. The best BLAT hits were picked using pslCDnaFilter (-maxAligns=1, -ignoreIntrons), and custom Perl scripts were used to calculate clonotype frequencies. TCRdb trimmed the raw reads at Q25, called clones with MiXCR and kept productive beta chains. For every CDR3 protein sequence, its rows merge into one entry that carries the most common genes and DNA. These V and J calls rely on TCRdb rather than the paper's analysis. This sample is represented by thousands of distinct CDR3 sequences; around 20% of them were singletons. Of the sample, over 1.3% is held by the ten largest clones.

Ten or more counts support this clonotype. Its specific antigen is unknown. Base qualities were left out, and no much larger clone turns up one base away. Enrichment of primary CD8+ T cells was done with magnetic beads from the Miltenyi CD8+ T cell Isolation Kit. Organoid and thymic CD3+TCRalphabeta+CD8 single positive T cells were FACS sorted before RNA extraction. For each sample, total RNA was purified from approximately 40,000 to 200,000 sorted cells using the RNeasy Micro kit, and RNA quality was checked on an Agilent RNA 6000 Nano chip. Thymic fragments were dissected, disrupted by pipetting and filtered through a 70 um strainer so that thymocytes were released.

This chain is built from TRBV15 and TRBJ1-3; the best D guess is TRBD1, with 5 bases matching. The TCR comes from a human donor who gave cord blood stem cells for thymic organoid culture, a cardiac surgery patient who gave postnatal thymus, or a blood donor (not recorded which). The specimen sequenced was naive CD8+ T cells from the thymus. Read against the paper, the sample's cell subset or site label means: CD3+TCRalphabeta+CD8SP T cells; for blood, CD45RO-CCR7+ naive CD8+ T cells. DNA sequence: TGTGCCACCAGCAGAGAACGGGGGACTGGAAACACCATATATTTT. This is translated as CATSRERGTGNTIYF.